What follows is one TCR beta chain and its context. As yet, its antigen is unknown. PCR was performed using 60 Vbeta and 13 Jbeta primers. Here immunoSEQ multiplex PCR was the method, and the copy in TCRdb shows in-frame clones only, minus some. The profile covers tens of thousands of clones, with just under 90% appearing a single time and about 2.3% taken by the ten largest. The V end lost 1 base, the J end lost 6 bases, and 7 bases lay between the germline ends. Germline assignment: CDR1 MNHNS and CDR2 SASEGT. The CDR3 consists of 13 residues. This entry comes from a study of cytomegalovirus exposure and HLA in healthy donors. Study results and caveats: Sequence variants that were highly shared formed a cluster that was likely a sequencing artifact. According to reports, the classifier identified cytomegalovirus status with high specificity and sensitivity. Near-uniform donor sequencing depth was presumed by presence/absence analyses. Later work found most CMV-associated TCR beta chains apparently HLA-restricted.

The receptor comes from a man in his late teens or twenties in good health and CMV-seronegative. The chain joins TRBV6-1 to TRBJ1-5, with no clear D. The sample consisted of PBMCs. CDR3 DNA sequence: TGTGCCAGCAGTGAAGTATCCGTTCAGCCCCAGCATTTT. Its protein product is CASSEVSVQPQHF.